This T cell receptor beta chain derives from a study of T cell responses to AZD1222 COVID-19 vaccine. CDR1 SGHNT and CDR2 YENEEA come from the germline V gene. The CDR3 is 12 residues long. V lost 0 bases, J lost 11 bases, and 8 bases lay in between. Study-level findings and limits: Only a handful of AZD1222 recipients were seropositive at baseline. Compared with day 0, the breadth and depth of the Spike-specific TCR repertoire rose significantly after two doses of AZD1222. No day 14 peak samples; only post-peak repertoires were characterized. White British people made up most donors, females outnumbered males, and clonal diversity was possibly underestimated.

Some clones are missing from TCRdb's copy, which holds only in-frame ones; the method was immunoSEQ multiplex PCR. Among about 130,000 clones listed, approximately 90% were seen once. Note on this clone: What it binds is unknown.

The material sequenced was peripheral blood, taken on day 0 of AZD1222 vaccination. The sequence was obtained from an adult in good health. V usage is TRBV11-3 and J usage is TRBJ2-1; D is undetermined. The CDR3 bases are TGTGCCAGCAGCTTAGAGGGCCAACAGCAGTTCTTC. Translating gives CASSLEGQQQFF.